This T cell receptor (beta chain) was sequenced during a study of cytomegalovirus exposure and HLA in healthy donors. For the study at large: An early data release held tens of millions of unique TCRs from HLA-typed donors. Falling in the Caucasian-associated ancestry cluster were 65% to 90% of 300 to 500 genotyped donors. Overall study results and limits: Relative to equally common others, HLA-associated TCR beta chains showed greater clonal expansion in a later analysis. Several of the most significant clusters appeared linked to common viral pathogens, based on a later analysis.

With respect to this clone: Its antigen is unknown.

PCR used 60 Vbeta primers and 13 Jbeta primers. This table comes from immunoSEQ multiplex PCR, and its TCRdb copy is limited to in-frame clones, with some not included. The data hold 200,000 to 250,000 clones, with approximately 80% observed a single time. V shed 3 bases, J shed 8 bases, and the junction held 7 bases outside the gene matches. The CDR3 is made up of 15 amino acids. The germline V gene encodes CDR1 SEHNR and CDR2 FQNEAQ (reference sequence). The sequencing input was PBMCs. The source is a man aged 45-60 years in good health and CMV-seronegative. V is TRBV7-9 and J is TRBJ1-2; 12 bases are shared with TRBD1. This chain's CDR3 is CASSLGTGGKSGYTF. CDR3 nucleotide sequence: TGTGCCAGCAGCTTGGGGACAGGGGGCAAGTCGGGCTACACCTTC.